This TCR beta chain appears in the sequencing data of a study of response to subunit inactivated influenza vaccine. Study-level findings and limits: There was a suggestion from the authors that each seasonal influenza vaccination recruits few new T cells.

From the RT-PCR reads, TCRdb called clonotypes with MiXCR, one entry per CDR3 protein. The table includes 200,000 to 300,000 distinct CDR3 sequences, approximately 12% detected once. Only a few counts were recorded for this clonotype. Its antigen is unknown. Losses at the gene ends were 0 bases for V and 5 bases for J; bases not matched to a gene: 7. This CDR3 region has 17 residues. Germline V gives CDR1 MNHEY, CDR2 SVGAGI. The TCR comes from a man in his fifties who received an inactivated influenza vaccine. The specimen was non-naive T cells sorted from PBMCs, collected around two weeks before vaccination. The chain has TRBV6-5 and TRBJ2-2, with 9 positions matching TRBD2. CDR3 DNA sequence: TGTGCCAGCAGTTACTCTGGCGTAGCGGGAGTAACCGGGGAGCTGTTTTTT. This translates into CASSYSGVAGVTGELFF.